This record looks at one T cell receptor (beta chain) sequence and its context. Per germline, CDR1 SGHDT and CDR2 YYEEEE. Trimming removed 5 bases at V and 1 base at J, with 12 bases between. This CDR3 comprises 15 residues. The data stem from a study of radiotherapy plus CTLA-4 blockade in lung cancer. TCRdb keeps only in-frame clones here, not all; method: immunoSEQ multiplex PCR. The sample has 75,000 to 100,000 clones; around 88% are singletons. This chain connects TRBV5-6 to TRBJ2-2; a weak D match, TRBD1 (6 bases). The source of this sequence is a human donor with non-small cell lung cancer that progressed on radiotherapy plus ipilimumab. Sequences were derived from peripheral blood, sampled from a patient treated with radiotherapy plus ipilimumab. The chain's CDR3 is CASRINRENTGELFF. Here the CDR3 DNA reads TGTGCCAGCAGGATAAACAGGGAGAACACCGGGGAGCTGTTTTTT.